The following is a TCR beta chain sequence with its context. The data were taken from a study of blood T cell repertoires in COVID-19. The overall study: Samples representing acute and convalescent COVID-19 were sourced from the United States, Italy and Spain.

This CDR3 region has 14 residues. The authors' processing: Amplification of reference gene primers provided the estimated nucleated cell counts. Data came from immunoSEQ multiplex PCR; TCRdb stores just in-frame clones and leaves some out. D and trimming come from the DNA, and the V and J calls and clone size come from that table. The sample yields around 240,000 clones, 70% to 90% seen once. V usage is TRBV21-1 and J usage is TRBJ2-3; the table's TRBD1 call for D was not verified on the DNA. TRBV21-1 is recorded as a pseudogene. The TCR sequence derives from a woman aged 25-40 years who had recovered from COVID-19. Sequenced material: peripheral blood. The CDR3 DNA reads as TGTGCCAGCAGTCCGACATCTAGCACAGATACGCAGTATTTT. It encodes CASSPTSSTDTQYF.